The rows below give T cell receptor beta chains drawn from one sample of a study of cytomegalovirus exposure and HLA in healthy donors. Measured with immunoSEQ multiplex PCR; TCRdb has only the in-frame clones, and not every one. Here the sample spans some 150,000 clones, roughly 72% being singletons. The sequenced sample was PBMCs. These receptors were obtained from a man aged 25 to 40 in good health and CMV-seronegative. Both conserved end residues are part of each CDR3. The D gene is left open where the match is weak. Clone size, where shown, is once, few, many, or a class for clones that have expanded.

D | size | J | V | DNA | CDR3
NA | once | TRBJ2-1 | TRBV9 | TGTGCCAGCAGCGTAGAACTAGCAAAGGGGGGGGGCGCCTACAATGAGCAGTTCTTC | CASSVELAKGGGAYNEQFF
TRBD1 | few | TRBJ2-5 | TRBV28 | TGTGCCAGCAGTCCCAAATATCAGGGGGTCCAAGAGACCCAGTACTTC | CASSPKYQGVQETQYF
NA | NA | TRBJ1-5 | TRBV19 | TGTGCCAGTAGTATAGCCAGCGTTAGCAATCAGCCCCAGCATTTT | CASSIASVSNQPQHF
NA | NA | TRBJ2-1 | TRBV9 | TGTGCCAGCAGCATCGGGACCTACAATGAGCAGTTCTTC | CASSIGTYNEQFF
NA | NA | TRBJ2-7 | TRBV10-3 | TGTGCCATCAGTGATCGGGGTAAGGCAGAAAGACCCTACGAGCAGTACTTC | CAISDRGKAERPYEQYF
TRBD2 | few | TRBJ2-7 | TRBV5-1 | TGCGCCAGCAGCTCGATGGGGACTAGCGGTGCCTACGAGCAGTACTTC | CASSSMGTSGAYEQYF
TRBD2 | NA | TRBJ2-2 | TRBV6-4 | TGTGCCAGCAGTGTCGGTAGCGGGGGCACCGGGGAGCTGTTTTTT | CASSVGSGGTGELFF
NA | NA | TRBJ1-2 | TRBV5-1 | TGCGCCAGCAGCTTGGACCAAGGGGGCTATGGCTACACCTTC | CASSLDQGGYGYTF
NA | NA | TRBJ1-6 | TRBV15 | TGTGCCACCAGCAGAGATCGGGAAGACGCTGGGAATTCACCCCTCCACTTT | CATSRDREDAGNSPLHF
TRBD1 | NA | TRBJ1-2 | TRBV4-2 | TGTGCCAGCAGCCCTTTAGGGGGCAACTATGGCTACACCTTC | CASSPLGGNYGYTF
NA | NA | TRBJ1-2 | TRBV2 | TGTGCCAGCAGTGTAGGGGAAAACTATGGCTACACCTTC | CASSVGENYGYTF
NA | NA | TRBJ1-5 | TRBV2 | TGTGCCAGCAGAAAGGAGGAGACCCCCAATCAGCCCCAGCATTTT | CASRKEETPNQPQHF
NA | NA | TRBJ1-1 | TRBV5-1 | TGCGCCAGCAGCCCGGGGGGCGGGAACACTGAAGCTTTCTTT | CASSPGGGNTEAFF
TRBD1 | once | TRBJ1-2 | TRBV2 | TGTGCCAGCAGCCCGACCCCAAGGACAGGGAGCTATGGCTACACCTTC | CASSPTPRTGSYGYTF
NA | NA | TRBJ2-7 | TRBV11-3 | TGTGCCAGCAGCTTGAGGGCAGGGGCGACCTACGAGCAGTACTTC | CASSLRAGATYEQYF
NA | NA | TRBJ2-7 | TRBV7-6 | TGTGCCAGCAGCTTATCGACGACACATCAGCAGTACTTC | CASSLSTTHQQYF
TRBD1 | NA | TRBJ1-1 | TRBV13 | TGTGCCAGCAGCCCCCTCGGACAGGGGATTTTGAACACTGAAGCTTTCTTT | CASSPLGQGILNTEAFF
TRBD1 | NA | TRBJ2-2 | TRBV19 | TGTGCCAGTAGTGCCCGGACAGGGGAGGGCGGGGAGCTGTTTTTT | CASSARTGEGGELFF
NA | NA | TRBJ1-2 | TRBV5-6 | TGTGCCAGCAGCTACCGGGACACTAACTATGGCTACACCTTC | CASSYRDTNYGYTF
NA | NA | TRBJ2-2 | TRBV5-8 | TGTGCCAGCAGCTTGGCTCTCTTCCGGGAGCTGTTTTTT | CASSLALFRELFF
TRBD1 | NA | TRBJ1-1 | TRBV5-1 | TGCGCCAGCAGCAGGGACAGGGGAGGGACTGAAGCTTTCTTT | CASSRDRGGTEAFF
NA | NA | TRBJ1-5 | TRBV30 | TGTGCCTGGAGTGCCGGAAACAGGAGAAATCAGCCCCAGCATTTT | CAWSAGNRRNQPQHF
TRBD1 | once | TRBJ2-3 | TRBV7-2 | TGTGCCAGCAGCCGCGGGACAGGGTACACAGATACGCAGTATTTT | CASSRGTGYTDTQYF
TRBD2 | NA | TRBJ2-3 | TRBV10-2 | TGCGCCAGCAGTGAGACTAGCGGGGGTAATACGCAGTATTTT | CASSETSGGNTQYF
NA | NA | TRBJ1-6 | TRBV6-1 | TGTGCCAGCAGGATAAGGGGATTTTCACCCCTCCACTTT | CASRIRGFSPLHF
NA | NA | TRBJ2-7 | TRBV15 | TGTGCCACCAGCAGAGATTTATCGGGAGTAGAGGGCGAGCAGTACTTC | CATSRDLSGVEGEQYF
NA | NA | TRBJ1-2 | TRBV7-9 | TGTGCCAGCAGCTTAGCGGACAGAGGCTATGGCTACACCTTC | CASSLADRGYGYTF
NA | NA | TRBJ2-2 | TRBV7-3 | TGTGCCAGCAGCGGAGGGACGGCTACCGGGGAGCTGTTTTTT | CASSGGTATGELFF
NA | NA | TRBJ2-7 | TRBV9 | TGTGCCAGCAGCCCCTTTGGCGGAGACTCCTACGAGCAGTACTTC | CASSPFGGDSYEQYF
TRBD2 | NA | TRBJ2-3 | TRBV2 | TGTGCCAGCAGTGAGGTGTTAGCGGGGGGGCCTAGAGATACGCAGTATTTT | CASSEVLAGGPRDTQYF
NA | NA | TRBJ2-5 | TRBV5-4 | TGTGCCAGCAGCGTGACAGGCCAAGAGACCCAGTACTTC | CASSVTGQETQYF
NA | few | TRBJ2-7 | TRBV10-3 | TGTGCCATCAGTGAAATTAGGGGGACCTCTGGGGAGCAGTACTTC | CAISEIRGTSGEQYF
NA | NA | TRBJ1-5 | TRBV6-5 | TGTGCCAGCAGTTACCCGCAGCGCTATAGCAATCAGCCCCAGAATTTT | CASSYPQRYSNQPQNF
NA | NA | TRBJ1-2 | TRBV4-2 | TGTGCCAGCAGCCCGTCGGGGGGCCAAGGCTACCCCTTC | CASSPSGGQGYPF
NA | NA | TRBJ2-3 | TRBV30 | TGTGCCTGGAGTGTCCTAGCGATCCGGACAGATACGCAGTATTTT | CAWSVLAIRTDTQYF
TRBD1 | few | TRBJ1-5 | TRBV15 | TGTGCCACCAGCAGAGATTTGACAGGGGTGGGGGGCAATCAGCCCCAGCATTTT | CATSRDLTGVGGNQPQHF
TRBD1 | NA | TRBJ1-1 | TRBV5-4 | TGTGCCAGCAGCCCCGGCGGGACAGGGGGGAACACTGAAGCTTTCTTT | CASSPGGTGGNTEAFF
TRBD2 | NA | TRBJ2-1 | TRBV5-1 | TGCGCCAGCAGCCCAAGAGCGGGGAGCGTTATTCACAATGAGCAGTTCTTC | CASSPRAGSVIHNEQFF
TRBD1 | NA | TRBJ1-6 | TRBV7-9 | TGTGCCAGCAGCGCCAACAGGGACAGAATGTCCATTTCACCCCTCCACTTT | CASSANRDRMSISPLHF
NA | NA | TRBJ2-7 | TRBV5-6 | TGTGCCAGCAGTCTACAGGTGGGCGAGCAGTACTTC | CASSLQVGEQYF
TRBD1 | NA | TRBJ1-4 | TRBV15 | TGTGCCACCAGCAGAGATGGGACAGGGCCTAATGAAAAACTGTTTTTT | CATSRDGTGPNEKLFF
TRBD1 | NA | TRBJ1-1 | TRBV30 | TGTGCCTGGAGTGTCACAGGGGGTTTGAACACTGAAGCTTTCTTT | CAWSVTGGLNTEAFF
NA | NA | TRBJ2-7 | TRBV19 | TGTGCCAGTAGTTCCGCGGCTGGAGTCTACGAGCAGTACTTC | CASSSAAGVYEQYF
NA | once | TRBJ1-4 | TRBV6-4 | TGTGCCAGCAGACCCCGGGGGTGGTGGGAAAAACTGTTTTTT | CASRPRGWWEKLFF
TRBD1 | NA | TRBJ2-7 | TRBV6-5 | TGTGCCAGCAGTTCCCCCGGGACAGGGCCTACCTACGAGCAGTACTTC | CASSSPGTGPTYEQYF
NA | few | TRBJ2-3 | TRBV6-1 | TGTGCCAGCGCAAGGGCCGGGGAGTCCACAGATACGCAGTATTTT | CASARAGESTDTQYF
NA | NA | TRBJ2-7 | TRBV14 | TGTGCCAGCAGCCAAGGGGGCGTGGCAGGGGTCCACGAGCAGTACTTC | CASSQGGVAGVHEQYF